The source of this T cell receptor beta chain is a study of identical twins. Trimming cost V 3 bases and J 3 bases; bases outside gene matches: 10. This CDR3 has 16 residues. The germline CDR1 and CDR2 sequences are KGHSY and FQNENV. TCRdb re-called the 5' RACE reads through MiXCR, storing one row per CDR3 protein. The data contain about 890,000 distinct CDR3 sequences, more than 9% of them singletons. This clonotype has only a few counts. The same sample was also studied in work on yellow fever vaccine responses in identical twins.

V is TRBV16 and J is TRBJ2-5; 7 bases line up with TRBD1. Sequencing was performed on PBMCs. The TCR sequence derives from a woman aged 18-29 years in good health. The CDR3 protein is CASSQNPTGTEETQYF. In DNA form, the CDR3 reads TGTGCCAGCAGCCAGAACCCGACCGGGACAGAAGAGACCCAGTACTTC.